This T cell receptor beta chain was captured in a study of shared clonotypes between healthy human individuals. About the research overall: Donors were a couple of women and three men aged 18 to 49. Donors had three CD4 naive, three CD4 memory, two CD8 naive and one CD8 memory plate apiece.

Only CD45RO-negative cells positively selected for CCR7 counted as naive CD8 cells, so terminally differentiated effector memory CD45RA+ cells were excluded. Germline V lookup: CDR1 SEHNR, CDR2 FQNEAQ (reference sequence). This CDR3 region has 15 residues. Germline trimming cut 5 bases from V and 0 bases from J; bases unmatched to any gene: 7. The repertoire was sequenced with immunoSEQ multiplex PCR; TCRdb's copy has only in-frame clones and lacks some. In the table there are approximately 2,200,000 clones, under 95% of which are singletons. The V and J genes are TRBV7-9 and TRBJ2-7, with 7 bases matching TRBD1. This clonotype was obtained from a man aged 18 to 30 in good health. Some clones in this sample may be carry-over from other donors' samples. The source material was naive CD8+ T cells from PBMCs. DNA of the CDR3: TGTGCCAGCAGCCCCGTGACAGGGAGCTCCTACGAGCAGTACTTC. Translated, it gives CASSPVTGSSYEQYF.